This T cell receptor beta chain was sequenced in a study of cytomegalovirus exposure and HLA in healthy donors. TCRdb's copy holds only in-frame clones and misses some; the assay was immunoSEQ multiplex PCR. The repertoire consists of tens of thousands of clones, with roughly 84% occurring once and the leading ten covering roughly 12%. The V and J ends lost 1 base and 10 bases respectively, with 16 bases between them. This CDR3 spans 14 amino acids. Germline CDR1 LGHNA, CDR2 YSLEER. This receptor was identified in a woman aged 18-29 years in good health and CMV-seropositive. This rearrangement joins TRBV4-3 to TRBJ1-2, with TRBD1 as a possible D gene (5 bases). Sequenced material: PBMCs. CDR3 loop: CASSQVRKTDHYTF. As DNA, the CDR3 is TGCGCCAGCAGCCAAGTCCGGAAGACAGACCACTACACCTTC.